This T cell receptor beta chain originates from a study of blood T cell repertoires in COVID-19. Study-wide background: T cells, B-cell-depleted T cells, or PBMCs provided the cDNA or gDNA that served as material.

This table comes from immunoSEQ multiplex PCR, and its TCRdb copy is limited to in-frame clones, with some not included. The sample has 95,000 to 150,000 clones; 82% are singletons. This TCR was recovered from a woman between 65 and 79 years old with acute or convalescent COVID-19. The sample consisted of peripheral blood.

CDR3 DNA sequence: TGCGCCAGCAGCTTGGGTGCGGTTCGGCACTCGACTAATGAAAAACTGTTTTTT. Its protein product is CASSLGAVRHSTNEKLFF. V is TRBV5-1 and J is TRBJ1-4; the D is unclear. Germline assignment: CDR1 SGHRS and CDR2 YFSETQ. V dropped 0 bases and J dropped 2 bases, with 17 bases sitting between them. The CDR3 covers 18 residues.